Given below is one T cell receptor (beta chain) in context. What it recognizes is unknown. These data belong to a study of CD8+CD57+ T cells in acquired aplastic anemia. All patients picked for sequencing had shown, by flow cytometry, an expansion of CD8+CD57+ cells. The patients, all of them, had severe acquired aplastic anemia. Looked up from germline, CDR1 is SGHTA and CDR2 is FQGNSA. V shed 1 base and J 6 bases; nucleotides not matched to a gene: 3. The length of the CDR3 is 15 residues. Investigators profiled TCR beta VDJ and CDR3 from genomic DNA template. In TCRdb, the reads were re-called with MiXCR into one record per CDR3 protein. The data show approximately 300,000 distinct CDR3 sequences, with 45% to 65% seen just once and 1% to 1.5% held by the top ten. The study's findings and limits: The number of CD8+ CDR3 sequences shared by patients and controls was twenty-nine.

The sequence came from a human donor with aplastic anemia. The chain recombines TRBV7-2 with TRBJ1-6; TRBD1 aligns across 7 bases. The sample consisted of sorted CD4+, CD8+, or CD8+CD57+ T cells (not recorded which) from PBMCs. The CDR3: CASSLVDRVNSPLHF. The CDR3 nucleotides are TGTGCCAGCAGCTTAGTCGACAGGGTTAATTCACCCCTCCACTTT.